The clone carrying this TCR beta chain came up a few times. These data originate in a study of OX40 agonist ivuxolimab in advanced cancers. Study in general: Patients achieving partial responses numbered three: one hepatocellular carcinoma case and two cutaneous melanoma cases.

V shed 3 bases and J 5 bases; nucleotides not matched to a gene: 4. The CDR3 contains 13 residues. Only in-frame clones appear in the TCRdb table, and some are missing; sequencing was by immunoSEQ multiplex PCR. The data contain about 58,000 clones, 86% of them singletons. V gene TRBV5-3 combines with J gene TRBJ1-1, with 7 positions matching TRBD1. TRBV5-3 is an open reading frame, and its role is uncertain. The TCR sequence derives from an adult with an advanced solid tumor such as melanoma, head and neck, liver or kidney cancer. The specimen comprised CD4+ or CD8+ T cells sorted from blood, sampled in a trial of the OX40 agonist ivuxolimab. The CDR3 DNA sequence: TGTGCCAGAAGCTCCAGGGGGTCTACTGAAGCTTTCTTT. Its translation: CARSSRGSTEAFF.